This entry features one T cell receptor (beta chain) sequence. This clone was seen just once. Its antigen specificity is not known. No qualities accompany the bases; no much larger clone lies one base away. This sample was included in a study of shared clonotypes between healthy human individuals (dated by TCRdb to 2018 to 2021). General notes on the study: The cohort included three men and a couple of women between 18 and 49 years of age. To increase sequencing depth and limit assay-specific biases, TCR repertoire library preparation and sequencing were carried out by different laboratories using diverse techniques. Leukapheresis yielded between about 0.85 and 10 billion PBMCs per donor. To estimate repertoire size and how much clonotypes are shared between individuals, the study performed deep sequencing of blood TCR repertoires from a handful of healthy adults. For each donor, CD4 naive and CD4 memory were each run on three plates, CD8 naive on two plates, and CD8 memory on one plate. The research as a whole found: Because the study included only a small number of donors, the genetic and exposure-history diversity represented was limited. Naive subsets generally had larger estimated clonotype richness than memory subsets did. Even with the large sequencing depth, rarefaction of the sorted-subset datasets indicated that sequencing was incomplete. When a few donors were compared, the shared fraction of clonotypes was around 4.6% for naive CD4, less than 4% for naive CD8, about 2.5% for memory CD4, and 0.35% to 0.5% for memory CD8. Pairwise subsampling indicated that sequencing depth was expected to affect the degree of clonotype sharing among donors. Sampling was restricted to blood, and TCR repertoires in tissues likely differ from the TCR repertoires found in blood. Compared with non-shared clonotypes, the clonotypes found in all four sorted-subset donors had higher generation probabilities.

Donors were healthy HIV-negative adults with no recently reported acute infections or vaccinations. Only Caucasian adults living in Nashville, Tennessee, USA were represented among the donors. CD4+ T cells were enriched through magnetic negative selection, after which naive cells were positively selected on CD45RA and the remaining negative fraction served as the memory subset. Blood was obtained by leukapheresis, after which PBMCs were separated by Ficoll-Histopaque density gradient centrifugation and cryopreserved in liquid nitrogen vapor phase. Analytical flow cytometry was used to check the purity and quantity of each magnetically sorted T cell population. Each sorted fraction had its genomic DNA isolated and then quantified by UV absorbance on a Nanodrop 2000c. Using the deep immunoSEQ assay, TCR CDR3 regions were amplified from genomic DNA by multiplex PCR. For each cell subset, the extracted genomic DNA was distributed evenly across all wells of several immunoSEQ 96-well plates, and each plate served as one replicate. For sorted subsets, approximately 190 ng of genomic DNA, equivalent to 25,000 to 35,000 T cell genomes, went into each replicate PCR. The purified libraries were quantified using a Qubit 3.0 fluorometer, sized with a Bioanalyzer 2100, and then quantified again using the KAPA Library Quantification kit. A separate single-read 150-cycle Illumina NextSeq 550 flow cell was used to sequence each immunoSEQ 96-well plate. The authors' pipeline ran thus. Because the immunoSEQ output held only junctional sequences and lacked quality scores, the filtering could not match the filtering applied to full-length reads. Sequences were annotated with PyIR, a Python wrapper for IgBLAST v1.9, and V/J genes and CDR3 were assigned using IMGT germline references. Any read was removed if the V/J assignment was weak (E-value above 1e-6), the CDR3 was missing, or the read contained stop codons, out-of-frame junctions, or ambiguous translated residues. A V3J clonotype was defined by an identical inferred V gene, J gene, and CDR3 amino acid sequence. Percentage overlap between repertoires was calculated by dividing the number of shared unique clonotypes by the size of the smaller repertoire. Three approaches were used to assess repertoire richness: RTK rarefaction, the Chao1 estimator, and Recon v2.1 estimates of unobserved clonotypes. Generation probabilities for all TCRbeta clonotypes obtained by the gDNA method from a handful of donors were computed using OLGA. Not all clones reach the TCRdb copy of this immuneACCESS table, which keeps in-frame sequences only. Checked studies attribute under half of the gap to unresolved V genes and leave the rest unexplained. Clonal size and the V and J genes are those of that table, whereas D and trimming came from the DNA. In all, the sample holds over a million clones, and 95% to 97% of those were seen once. Approximately 1.2% of the sample is held by the ten biggest clonotypes.

This receptor was obtained from a man aged 25 to 40 in good health. Sequenced: naive CD4+ T cells sorted from blood. According to the study, the label for this sample's cell subset or site signals: CD45RA+ positively selected.

The CDR3 here reads CASSAVSPGRFNEKLFF. The DNA is as follows: TGTGCCAGCTCCGCGGTATCCCCGGGACGGTTTAATGAAAAACTGTTTTTT. The sequence joins TRBV18 to TRBJ1-4; tentative D gene TRBD1, with 5 bases matching. Including the terminal cysteine and phenylalanine, the CDR3 comprises 17 residues. CDR3 DNA is the only sequence kept; it has 51 bases, read in frame from the first base. The V end loses 6 bases and the J end loses 4 bases, and a stretch of 21 bases separates them. The germline V gene encodes CDR1 KGHSH and CDR2 LQKENI.